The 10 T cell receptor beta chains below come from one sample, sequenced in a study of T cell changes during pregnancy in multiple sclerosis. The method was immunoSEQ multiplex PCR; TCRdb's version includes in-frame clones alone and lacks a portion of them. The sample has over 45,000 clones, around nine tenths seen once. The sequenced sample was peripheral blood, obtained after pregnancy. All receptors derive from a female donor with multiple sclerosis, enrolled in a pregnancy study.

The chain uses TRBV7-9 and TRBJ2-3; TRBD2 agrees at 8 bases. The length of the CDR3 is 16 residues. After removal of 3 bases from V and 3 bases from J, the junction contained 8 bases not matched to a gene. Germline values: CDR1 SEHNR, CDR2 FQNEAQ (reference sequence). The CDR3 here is CASSLASGGLTDTQYF. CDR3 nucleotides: TGTGCCAGCAGCTTGGCCAGCGGGGGCCTGACAGATACGCAGTATTTT.

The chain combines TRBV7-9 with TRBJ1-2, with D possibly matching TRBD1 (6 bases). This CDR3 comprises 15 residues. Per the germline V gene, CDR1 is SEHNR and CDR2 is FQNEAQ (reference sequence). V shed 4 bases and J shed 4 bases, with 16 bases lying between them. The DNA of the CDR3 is TGTGCCAGCAGCTCCCGGGACACCCAACCCTATGGCTACACCTTC. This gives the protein CASSSRDTQPYGYTF. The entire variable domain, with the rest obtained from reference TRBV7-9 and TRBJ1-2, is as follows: DTGVSQNPRHKITKRGQNVTFRCDPISEHNRLYWYRQTLGQGPEFLTYFQNEAQLEKSRLLSDRFSAERPKGSFSTLEIQRTEQGDSAMYLCASSSRDTQPYGYTFGSGTRLTVV.

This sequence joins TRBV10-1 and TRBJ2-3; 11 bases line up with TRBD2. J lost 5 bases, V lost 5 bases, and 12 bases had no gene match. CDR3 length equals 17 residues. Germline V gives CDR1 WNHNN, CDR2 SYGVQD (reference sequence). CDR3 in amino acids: CASSPLAGGLFLDTQYF. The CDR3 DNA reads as TGCGCCAGCAGTCCTCTAGCGGGGGGCCTGTTCCTAGATACGCAGTATTTT.

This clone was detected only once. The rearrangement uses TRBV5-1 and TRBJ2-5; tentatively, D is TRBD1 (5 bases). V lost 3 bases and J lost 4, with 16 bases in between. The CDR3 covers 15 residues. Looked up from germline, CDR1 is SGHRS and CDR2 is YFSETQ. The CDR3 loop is CASSYLTASGETQYF. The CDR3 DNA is TGCGCCAGCAGCTACCTGACAGCCTCGGGAGAGACCCAGTACTTC.

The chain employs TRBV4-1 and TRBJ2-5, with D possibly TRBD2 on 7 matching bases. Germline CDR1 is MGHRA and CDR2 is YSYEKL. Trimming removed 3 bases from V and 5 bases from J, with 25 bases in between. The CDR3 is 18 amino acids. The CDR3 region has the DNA TGCGCCAGCAGCCACTCCTTCTATGTAGGGGGGGCAAGGGAGACCCAGTACTTC. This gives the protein CASSHSFYVGGARETQYF.

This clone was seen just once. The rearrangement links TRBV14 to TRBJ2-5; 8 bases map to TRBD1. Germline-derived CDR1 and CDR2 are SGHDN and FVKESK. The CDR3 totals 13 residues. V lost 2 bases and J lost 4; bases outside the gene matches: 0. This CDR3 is CASSQQGAETQYF. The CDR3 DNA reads TGTGCCAGCAGCCAACAGGGGGCAGAGACCCAGTACTTC. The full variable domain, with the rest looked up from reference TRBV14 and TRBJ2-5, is EAGVTQFPSHSVIEKGQTVTLRCDPISGHDNLYWYRRVMGKEIKFLLHFVKESKQDESGMPNNRFLAERTGGTYSTLKVQPAELEDSGVYFCASSQQGAETQYFGPGTRLLVL.

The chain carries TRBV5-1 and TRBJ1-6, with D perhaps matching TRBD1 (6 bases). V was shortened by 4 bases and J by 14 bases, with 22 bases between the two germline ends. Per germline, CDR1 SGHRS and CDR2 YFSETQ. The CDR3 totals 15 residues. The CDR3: CASSPQVGADQALHF. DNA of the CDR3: TGCGCCAGCAGCCCACAGGTGGGGGCGGATCAGGCCCTCCACTTT.

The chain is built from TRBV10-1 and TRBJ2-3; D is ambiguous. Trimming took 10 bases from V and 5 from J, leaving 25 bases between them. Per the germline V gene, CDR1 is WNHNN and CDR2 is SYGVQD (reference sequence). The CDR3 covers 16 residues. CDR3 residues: CAIPRPVASQIDTQYF. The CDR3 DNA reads TGCGCCATCCCTCGCCCTGTCGCCAGTCAAATAGATACGCAGTATTTT.

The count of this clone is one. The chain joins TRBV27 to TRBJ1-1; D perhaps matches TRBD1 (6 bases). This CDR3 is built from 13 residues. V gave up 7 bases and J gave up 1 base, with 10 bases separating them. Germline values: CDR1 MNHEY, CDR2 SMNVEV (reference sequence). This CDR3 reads CASNFRGNTEAFF. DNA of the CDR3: TGTGCCAGCAACTTCAGGGGGAACACTGAAGCTTTCTTT.

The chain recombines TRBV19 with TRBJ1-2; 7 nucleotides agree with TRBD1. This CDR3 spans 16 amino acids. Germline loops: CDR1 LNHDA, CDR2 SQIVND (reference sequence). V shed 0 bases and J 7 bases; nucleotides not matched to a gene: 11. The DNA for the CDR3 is TGTGCCAGTAGTATAGATCCCTTGACAGGGTCGTTTGGCTACACCTTC. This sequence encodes CASSIDPLTGSFGYTF.